The T cell receptor beta chain under discussion was sequenced for a study of glioma-infiltrating T cells after dendritic cell vaccination. Findings and limits, study-wide: Longer survival after dendritic cell vaccination followed higher pretreatment TIL content. No direct clonality-survival link was found; a diverse polyclonal response may matter.

The data were produced by immunoSEQ multiplex PCR, yet TCRdb's version contains in-frame clones alone and is incomplete. The sample carries approximately 90,000 clones, 85% to 90% recorded once. The CDR3 runs to 15 residues. Germline trimming cut 4 bases from V and 2 bases from J; bases unmatched to any gene: 5. Per the germline V gene, CDR1 is SGHTA and CDR2 is FQGNSA. Selection required adequate fresh-frozen tumor tissue plus more than two years' survival data. PBMC sampling occurred before vaccination, two weeks after the third dose, and at progression. Regarding this clone: Its antigen is undetermined.

Sequencing used blood, obtained before dendritic cell vaccination. This clonotype originated in a human donor with glioblastoma. The chain has TRBV7-2 and TRBJ2-1, with 7 bases identical to TRBD1. The CDR3 loop is CASSSRGSAYNEQFF. The CDR3 DNA reads TGTGCCAGCAGCTCCAGGGGGAGCGCCTACAATGAGCAGTTCTTC.